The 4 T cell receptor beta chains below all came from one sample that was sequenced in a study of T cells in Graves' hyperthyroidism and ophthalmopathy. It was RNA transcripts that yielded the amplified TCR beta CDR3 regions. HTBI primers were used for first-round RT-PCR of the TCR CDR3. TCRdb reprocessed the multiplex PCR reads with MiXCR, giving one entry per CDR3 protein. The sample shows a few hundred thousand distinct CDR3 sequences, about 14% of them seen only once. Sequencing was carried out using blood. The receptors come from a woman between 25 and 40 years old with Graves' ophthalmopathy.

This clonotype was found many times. The CDR3 sequence: CASRSTGGRSYEQFF. The CDR3 DNA is TGTGCCAGCAGATCGACAGGGGGCCGGTCTTATGAGCAGTTCTTC. This chain links TRBV11-2 with TRBJ2-1; 10 nucleotides match TRBD1. The ends lost 6 bases at V and 8 bases at J; junction bases unmatched: 10. Germline V gene lookup returns CDR1 SGHAT and CDR2 FQNNGV. The CDR3 contains 15 residues.

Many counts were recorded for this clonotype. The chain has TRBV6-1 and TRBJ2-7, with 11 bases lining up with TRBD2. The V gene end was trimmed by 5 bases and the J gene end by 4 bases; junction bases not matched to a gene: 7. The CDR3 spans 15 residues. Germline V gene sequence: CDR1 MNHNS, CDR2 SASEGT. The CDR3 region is CASSIQGTSGYEQYF. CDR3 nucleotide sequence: TGTGCCAGCAGTATACAGGGGACTAGCGGTTACGAGCAGTACTTC.

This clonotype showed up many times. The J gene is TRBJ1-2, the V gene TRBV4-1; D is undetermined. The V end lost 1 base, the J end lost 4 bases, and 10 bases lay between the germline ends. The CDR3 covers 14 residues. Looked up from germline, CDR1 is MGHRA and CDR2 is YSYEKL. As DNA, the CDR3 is TGCGCCAGCAGCCAAGTCCTCCAATCCTATGGCTACACCTTC. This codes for CASSQVLQSYGYTF.

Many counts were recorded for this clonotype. CDR3 sequence (DNA): TGTGCCAGCAGTTCGGGACAGGTCAACACCGGGGAGCTGTTTTTT. Its protein is CASSSGQVNTGELFF. The chain has TRBV27 and TRBJ2-2; TRBD1 matches 8 bases. This CDR3 has 15 amino acids. Germline CDR1 reads MNHEY; CDR2 reads SMNVEV (reference sequence). Germline trimming cut 4 bases from V and 2 bases from J; bases unmatched to any gene: 3.